Below, 4 T cell receptor beta chains from the same sample are listed, as sequenced in a study of T cells in Graves' hyperthyroidism and ophthalmopathy. Amplified TCR beta CDR3 regions derived from RNA transcripts. The TCR CDR3 first-round RT-PCR relied on the HTBI primer set. TCRdb re-called the multiplex PCR reads through MiXCR, storing one row per CDR3 protein. The data hold roughly 740,000 distinct CDR3 sequences, with roughly 17% observed a single time. Sequencing used blood. The receptors were gathered from a man in his late teens or twenties with Graves' hyperthyroidism.

The chain recombines TRBV30 with TRBJ1-2; D not resolved. Germline loops: CDR1 GTSNPN, CDR2 SVGIG (reference sequence). The V gene lost 2 bases and the J gene lost 8 bases, with 18 bases spanning the gap. The CDR3 is 14 residues long. The CDR3: CAWSIGGPAGGYTF. The DNA of the CDR3 is TGTGCCTGGAGTATAGGAGGTCCGGCAGGCGGCTACACCTTC.

V is TRBV11-1 and J is TRBJ2-2, with 12 bases fitting TRBD2. The CDR3 loop spans 19 amino acids. J lost 2 bases, V lost 1 base, and 8 bases had no gene match. In germline, CDR1 is SGHAT, CDR2 FQDESV (reference sequence). CDR3 region: CASSLVGTSGPLNTGELFF. The CDR3 DNA reads TGTGCCAGCAGCTTAGTGGGGACTAGCGGGCCTTTAAACACCGGGGAGCTGTTTTTT.

This clonotype turned up a few times. The genes are TRBV7-3 and TRBJ2-1; TRBD1 matches at 9 bases. The CDR3 totals 14 residues. CDR1 is SGHTA, CDR2 FQGTGA, per germline. Unmatched junction bases numbered 5, after V lost 5 bases and J lost 6 bases. The CDR3 protein is CASSQGQGFNEQFF. DNA of the CDR3: TGTGCCAGCAGCCAGGGACAGGGTTTCAATGAGCAGTTCTTC.

This clonotype was counted at least ten times. The chain uses TRBV2 and TRBJ1-1; no firm D call. Deletions cut 9 bases from V and 8 bases from J, with 16 bases between. Germline loops: CDR1 SNHLY, CDR2 FYNNEI. The CDR3 contains 12 residues. The CDR3 DNA is TGTGCCAGTGGCATCACAAAAACCGAAGCTTTCTTT. Amino acids: CASGITKTEAFF.